This T cell receptor (beta chain) was sequenced during a study of control samples from healthy donors and cancer patients. CDR1 and CDR2 (germline): SGHRS, YFSETQ. The CDR3 runs to 14 residues. V shed 4 bases and J 4 bases; nucleotides not matched to a gene: 7. Clones were read by immunoSEQ multiplex PCR, and TCRdb kept only the in-frame ones, dropping some. The repertoire holds just over 20,000 clones, with 80% to 90% as singletons. The V gene is TRBV5-1, the J gene TRBJ1-1, with 7 positions matching TRBD1. This sequence was found in a man aged 55 to 70 with colorectal cancer. The sequencing sample was made of PBMCs. The CDR3: CASSPQGGSTEAFF. The CDR3 coding sequence is TGCGCCAGCAGCCCTCAGGGGGGGAGCACTGAAGCTTTCTTT.